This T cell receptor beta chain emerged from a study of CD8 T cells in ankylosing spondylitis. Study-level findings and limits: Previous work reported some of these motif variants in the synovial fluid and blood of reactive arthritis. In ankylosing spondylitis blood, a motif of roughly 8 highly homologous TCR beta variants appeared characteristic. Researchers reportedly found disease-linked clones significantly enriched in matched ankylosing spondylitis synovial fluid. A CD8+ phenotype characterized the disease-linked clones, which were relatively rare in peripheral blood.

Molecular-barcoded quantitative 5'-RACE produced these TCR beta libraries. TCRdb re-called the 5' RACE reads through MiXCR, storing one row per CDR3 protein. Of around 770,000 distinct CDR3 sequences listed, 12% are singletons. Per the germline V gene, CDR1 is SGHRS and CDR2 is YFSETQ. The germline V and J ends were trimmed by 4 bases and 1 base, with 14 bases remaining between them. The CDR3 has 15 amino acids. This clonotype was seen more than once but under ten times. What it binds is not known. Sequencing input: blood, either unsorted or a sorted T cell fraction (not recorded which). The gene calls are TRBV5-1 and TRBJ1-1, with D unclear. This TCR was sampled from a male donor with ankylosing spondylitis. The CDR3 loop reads CASSTGSQGNTEAFF. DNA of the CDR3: TGCGCCAGCAGCACGGGATCCCAAGGGAACACTGAAGCTTTCTTT.